This entry lists 18 T cell receptor beta chains sequenced from one sample in a study of T-cell reconstitution after alpha-beta-depleted transplantation in children. Researchers prepared the TCRbeta library using unique molecular identifiers, the study reports. TCRdb passed the PCR reads through MiXCR, listing each CDR3 protein once. Of around 6,700 distinct CDR3 sequences listed, 15% to 20% were seen once; the top ten hold just over 14%. Sequences were derived from PBMCs, sampled before TCRalphabeta/CD19-depleted stem cell transplant. The receptors were sampled from a boy aged 2 to 10 with acute lymphoblastic leukemia, due to receive a stem cell transplant.

By proportion, this clonotype is medium-sized (0.01 to 0.1%). The chain recombines TRBV25-1 with TRBJ2-3; possible D gene TRBD1, 6 bases. Germline values: CDR1 MGHDK, CDR2 SYGVNS. V lost 7 bases to trimming and J lost 11 bases, with 19 bases between them. The CDR3 contains 13 residues. CDR3 in DNA: TGTGCCAGCATGGGGATGGACAGAGAAAAGCAGTATTTT. Translation: CASMGMDREKQYF. Full variable domain (rest looked up from reference TRBV25-1 and TRBJ2-3): EADIYQTPRYLVIGTGKKITLECSQTMGHDKMYWYQQDPGMELHLIHYSYGVNSTEKGDLSSESTVSRIRTEHFPLTLESARPSHTSQYLCASMGMDREKQYFGPGTRLTVL.

In its sample, this clonotype is medium-sized. The chain couples TRBV20-1 to TRBJ2-7; 10 positions match TRBD1. CDR1 is DFQATT, CDR2 SNEGSKA, per germline (reference sequence). The V gene end was trimmed by 6 bases and the J gene end by 2 bases; junction bases not matched to a gene: 7. The CDR3 has 14 residues. The CDR3 protein is CSASTGGGTYEQYF. The CDR3 DNA reads as TGCAGTGCCTCGACAGGGGGCGGTACCTACGAGCAGTACTTC.

This clonotype is categorized as medium-sized (0.01 to 0.1%). The rearrangement links TRBV4-1 to TRBJ2-1; the match to TRBD2 covers 12 bases. The CDR3 runs 17 residues. CDR1 is MGHRA, CDR2 YSYEKL, per germline. V was pared by 2 bases and J by 4 bases, with 6 bases of the junction left unmatched. The CDR3 DNA follows: TGCGCCAGCAGCCAACCCACTAGCGGGGGGTGGTACAATGAGCAGTTCTTC. Translating it yields CASSQPTSGGWYNEQFF.

The chain combines TRBV3-1 with TRBJ1-4; TRBD1 aligns across 7 bases. This CDR3 spans 15 amino acids. J was trimmed by 8 bases and V by 11 bases; bases with no gene match: 17. Germline V lookup: CDR1 LGHDT, CDR2 YNNKEL (reference sequence). The CDR3, as DNA: TGTGCCTGCTGCCGCGGACAGGAGCTCGTCGAAAAACTGTTTTTT. Residues: CACCRGQELVEKLFF.

There are many counts of this clonotype. The chain uses TRBV7-2 and TRBJ2-3, with D perhaps matching TRBD1 (6 bases). Germline V gene sequence: CDR1 SGHTA, CDR2 FQGNSA. There are 16 residues in the CDR3. Deletions cut 4 bases from V and 1 base from J, with 15 bases between. CDR3 bases: TGTGCCAGCAGCTGGGGGACAAGGCTGGGCACAGATACGCAGTATTTT. Translation gives CASSWGTRLGTDTQYF.

By sample fraction, this clonotype is medium-sized. The chain employs TRBV11-3 and TRBJ1-1; no reliable D call. V dropped 1 base and J dropped 1 base, with 10 bases sitting between them. CDR3 length: 15 amino acids. Germline V CDR1 and CDR2: SGHNT, YENEEA. The CDR3 protein is CASSLGASTNTEAFF. The CDR3 bases are TGTGCCAGCAGCTTAGGGGCCAGTACGAACACTGAAGCTTTCTTT.

This clonotype was seen at least ten times. The genes are TRBV7-8 and TRBJ1-2; 12 positions agree with TRBD1. The CDR3 contains 16 residues. The J segment lost 2 bases and the V segment lost 4 bases, leaving 5 bases of the junction unmatched. Germline assignment: CDR1 SGHVS and CDR2 FQNEAQ. The CDR3 loop reads CASSSAGTGGNYGYTF. The CDR3 DNA sequence: TGTGCCAGCAGCTCAGCCGGGACAGGGGGCAACTATGGCTACACCTTC.

This clonotype was seen ten or more times. For the CDR3, the DNA is TGCAGCCTACAGGGGAGTTCTCGGCCCCAGCATTTT. This translates into CSLQGSSRPQHF. V and J are TRBV20-1 and TRBJ1-5; 7 bases are shared with TRBD1. The length of the CDR3 is 12 residues. The germline gives CDR1 DFQATT, CDR2 SNEGSKA (reference sequence).

This clonotype was detected many times. DNA for the CDR3: TGTGCCAGCAGCCAAGAATCGACAGGTTGGGGCGATGAAGCTTTCTTT. Translating it yields CASSQESTGWGDEAFF. The chain couples TRBV3-1 to TRBJ1-1; D possibly corresponds to TRBD1 (6 bases). The CDR3 spans 16 residues. Germline V gene sequence: CDR1 LGHDT, CDR2 YNNKEL (reference sequence). V was cut by 0 bases and J by 7 bases, with 18 bases left in between.

This clonotype is labeled medium-sized. The chain carries TRBV12-3 or TRBV12-4 and TRBJ2-5; D is undetermined. The CDR3 spans 14 residues. V shed 0 bases and J shed 5 bases, with 10 bases lying between them. CDR3 bases: TGTGCCAGCAGTTTAGCGCCTAGAGCGGAGACCCAGTACTTC. Its protein is CASSLAPRAETQYF.

This clonotype is medium-sized by share. V and J are TRBV11-2 and TRBJ2-1, with TRBD2 identical over 10 bases. Germline CDR1 reads SGHAT; CDR2 reads FQNNGV. Losses at the gene ends were 5 bases for V and 3 bases for J; bases not matched to a gene: 10. The CDR3 is 17 amino acids. Here the CDR3 DNA reads TGTGCCAGCAGCGGGGTGAGGACTAGCGGATTCTACAATGAGCAGTTCTTC. It encodes CASSGVRTSGFYNEQFF.

This clonotype was recorded at least ten times. The chain combines TRBV6-5 with TRBJ1-6, with D possibly being TRBD1 (5 bases). Germline CDR1 MNHEY, CDR2 SVGAGI. Trimming cost V 0 bases and J 5 bases, with 14 bases left between them. The length of the CDR3 is 17 residues. The CDR3 region has the DNA TGTGCCAGCAGTTACTCGAAGATGGGACCCAATAATTCACCCCTCCACTTT. Translated: CASSYSKMGPNNSPLHF.

In its sample, this clonotype ranks as medium-sized (0.01 to 0.1%). The rearrangement uses TRBV9 and TRBJ2-4; perhaps D is TRBD1 or TRBD2 (5 bases each). In germline, CDR1 is SGDLS, CDR2 YYNGEE. Trimming removed 4 bases from V and 5 bases from J, with 10 bases in between. The CDR3 length is 13 residues. CDR3 sequence: CASSSPGQNIQYF. DNA for the CDR3: TGTGCCAGCAGCTCCCCGGGACAAAACATTCAGTACTTC.

This clonotype is categorized as medium-sized. The gene calls are TRBV12-3 or TRBV12-4 and TRBJ2-1; D perhaps matches TRBD2 (6 bases). The CDR3 has 14 residues. V gave up 3 bases and J gave up 5 bases, with 11 bases separating them. CDR3 sequence: CASSLTSRDNEQFF. The CDR3 nucleotides are TGTGCCAGCAGTTTGACTAGTAGAGACAATGAGCAGTTCTTC.

This clonotype is medium-sized within its sample. The V call is TRBV29-1, the J call TRBJ1-1, with D unresolved. CDR3 size: 10 residues. Germline V lookup: CDR1 SQVTM, CDR2 ANQGSEA. Trimming left V 7 bases short and J 1 base short, with 4 bases between. CDR3 protein: CSGGNTEAFF. The DNA of the CDR3 is TGCAGCGGGGGGAACACTGAAGCTTTCTTT.

This clonotype was counted many times. The V and J genes are TRBV7-3 and TRBJ2-2; TRBD2 matches at 8 bases. Germline V CDR1 and CDR2: SGHTA, FQGTGA. Unmatched junction bases numbered 4, after V lost 5 bases and J lost 2 bases. The CDR3 has 15 residues. The CDR3 nucleotides are TGTGCCAGCAGCATCCGGGGGGGAAACACCGGGGAGCTGTTTTTT. Protein product: CASSIRGGNTGELFF.

This clonotype has just a few counts. A much larger clone differs by one base, so this may be a read error. The chain uses TRBV3-1 and TRBJ2-1; 10 nucleotides agree with TRBD2. The V and J ends lost 10 bases and 7 bases, in that order; junction bases with no gene match: 22. The length of the CDR3 is 18 residues. From germline, CDR1 is LGHDT and CDR2 YNNKEL (reference sequence). CDR3 sequence: CAISPVWSSGGAYNEQFF. CDR3 nucleotide sequence: TGTGCCATCAGTCCCGTTTGGTCGAGCGGGGGGGCATATAATGAGCAGTTCTTC.

This clonotype was detected ten times or more. This chain links TRBV7-2 with TRBJ2-5, with a weak D call TRBD1 (5 bases). In germline, CDR1 is SGHTA, CDR2 FQGNSA. Trimming left V 3 bases short and J 5 bases short, with 10 bases between. The CDR3 loop spans 13 amino acids. The CDR3 DNA reads as TGTGCCAGCAGCTTTCGTTGGGGCGAGACCCAGTACTTC. As protein: CASSFRWGETQYF.